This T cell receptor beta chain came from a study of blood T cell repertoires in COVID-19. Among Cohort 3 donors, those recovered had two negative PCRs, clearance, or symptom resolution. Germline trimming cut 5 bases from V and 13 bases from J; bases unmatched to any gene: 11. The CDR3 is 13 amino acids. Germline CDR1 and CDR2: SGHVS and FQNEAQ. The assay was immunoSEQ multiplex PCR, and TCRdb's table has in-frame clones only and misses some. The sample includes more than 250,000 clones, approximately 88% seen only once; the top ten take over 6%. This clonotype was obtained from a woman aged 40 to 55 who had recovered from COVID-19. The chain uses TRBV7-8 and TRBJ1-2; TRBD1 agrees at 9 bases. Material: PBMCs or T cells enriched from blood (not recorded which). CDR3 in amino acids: CASSTGQGTSFTF. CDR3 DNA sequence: TGTGCCAGCAGCACCGGACAGGGGACAAGCTTCACCTTC.